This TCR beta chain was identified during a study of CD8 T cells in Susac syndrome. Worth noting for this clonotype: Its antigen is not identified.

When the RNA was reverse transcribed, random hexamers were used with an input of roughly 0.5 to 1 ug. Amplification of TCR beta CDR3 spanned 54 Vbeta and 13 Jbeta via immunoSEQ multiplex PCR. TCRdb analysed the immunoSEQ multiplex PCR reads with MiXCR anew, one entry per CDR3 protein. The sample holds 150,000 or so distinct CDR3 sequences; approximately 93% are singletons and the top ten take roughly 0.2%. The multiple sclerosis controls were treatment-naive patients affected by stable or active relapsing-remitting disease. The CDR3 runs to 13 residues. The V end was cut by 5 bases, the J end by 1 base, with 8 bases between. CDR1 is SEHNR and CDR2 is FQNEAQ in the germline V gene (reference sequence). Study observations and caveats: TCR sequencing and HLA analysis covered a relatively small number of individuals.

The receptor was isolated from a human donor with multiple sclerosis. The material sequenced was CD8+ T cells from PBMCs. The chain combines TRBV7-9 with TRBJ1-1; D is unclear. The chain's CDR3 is CASSPTQNTEAFF. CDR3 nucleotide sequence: TGTGCCAGCAGCCCCACTCAGAACACTGAAGCTTTCTTT. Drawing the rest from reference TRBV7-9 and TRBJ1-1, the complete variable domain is DTGVSQNPRHKITKRGQNVTFRCDPISEHNRLYWYRQTLGQGPEFLTYFQNEAQLEKSRLLSDRFSAERPKGSFSTLEIQRTEQGDSAMYLCASSPTQNTEAFFGQGTRLTVV.